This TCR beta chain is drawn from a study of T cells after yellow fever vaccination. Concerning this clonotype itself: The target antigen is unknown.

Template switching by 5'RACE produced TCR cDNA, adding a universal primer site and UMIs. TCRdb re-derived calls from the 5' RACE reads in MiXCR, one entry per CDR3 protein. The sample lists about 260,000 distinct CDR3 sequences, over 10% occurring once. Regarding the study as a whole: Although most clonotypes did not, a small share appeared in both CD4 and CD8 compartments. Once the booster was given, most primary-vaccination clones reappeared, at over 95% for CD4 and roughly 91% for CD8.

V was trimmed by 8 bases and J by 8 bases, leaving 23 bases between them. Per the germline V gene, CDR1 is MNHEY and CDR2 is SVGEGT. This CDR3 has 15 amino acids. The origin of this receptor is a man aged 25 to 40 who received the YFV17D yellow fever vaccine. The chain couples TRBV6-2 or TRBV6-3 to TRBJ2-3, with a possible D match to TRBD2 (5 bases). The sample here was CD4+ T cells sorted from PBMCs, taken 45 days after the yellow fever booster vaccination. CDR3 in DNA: TGTGCCAGCGGCGACGGGGAGACTGGCTCAGTTACGCAGTATTTT. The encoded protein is CASGDGETGSVTQYF.